These T cell receptor beta chains were read from a single sample in a study of blood T cell repertoires in COVID-19. Method: immunoSEQ multiplex PCR; TCRdb's copy keeps in-frame clones and lacks some. The repertoire holds about 210,000 clones, with 81% as singletons. Sequenced: PBMCs or T cells enriched from blood (not recorded which). The source is a woman between 45 and 65 years old with acute COVID-19. Each CDR3 is given without its conserved first and last residue.

V gene	J gene	CDR3 protein
TRBV7-2	TRBJ1-1	ASSLGLKNTEAF
TRBV7-9	TRBJ2-1	ASSPGILAGANEQF
TRBV6-2/TRBV6-3	TRBJ1-6	ASSPNRGNSPLH
TRBV3-1/TRBV3-2	TRBJ1-4	ASSVKGRVEKLF
TRBV19	TRBJ1-2	ATGTGGGYGYT
TRBV7-8	TRBJ1-5	ASSLAIQGSQPQH
TRBV28	TRBJ1-1	ASSTLPGHSTEAF
TRBV19	TRBJ2-1	ASSIFMGLAGAYNEQF
TRBV19	TRBJ1-2	ASSIVPRSRGYT
TRBV5-5	TRBJ2-2	ASSLLTSGSGELF
TRBV3-1/TRBV3-2	TRBJ1-1	ASSHPRDRGLGTEAF
TRBV18	TRBJ1-3	ASSQLPLSRTGKRNTIY
TRBV7-2	TRBJ1-4	ASSSLGAANEKLF
TRBV5-5	TRBJ2-3	ASSNKTHSADTQY
TRBV10-1	TRBJ1-6	ASSFLKTGSNSPLH
TRBV6-5	TRBJ1-4	ASSYSTGDGEKLF
TRBV15	TRBJ1-1	ATSRDFSAGLNTEAF
TRBV4-1	TRBJ2-7	ASSQPGQGTYEQY
TRBV29-1	TRBJ2-3	SVARPGLAGEDTQY
TRBV5-1	TRBJ2-3	ASSLVLAGGRADTQY
TRBV28	TRBJ2-1	ASRGTSGLNEQF
TRBV6-5	TRBJ2-2	ASSPDRIRAGELF
TRBV6-5	TRBJ2-7	ASSQTSGSVNEQY